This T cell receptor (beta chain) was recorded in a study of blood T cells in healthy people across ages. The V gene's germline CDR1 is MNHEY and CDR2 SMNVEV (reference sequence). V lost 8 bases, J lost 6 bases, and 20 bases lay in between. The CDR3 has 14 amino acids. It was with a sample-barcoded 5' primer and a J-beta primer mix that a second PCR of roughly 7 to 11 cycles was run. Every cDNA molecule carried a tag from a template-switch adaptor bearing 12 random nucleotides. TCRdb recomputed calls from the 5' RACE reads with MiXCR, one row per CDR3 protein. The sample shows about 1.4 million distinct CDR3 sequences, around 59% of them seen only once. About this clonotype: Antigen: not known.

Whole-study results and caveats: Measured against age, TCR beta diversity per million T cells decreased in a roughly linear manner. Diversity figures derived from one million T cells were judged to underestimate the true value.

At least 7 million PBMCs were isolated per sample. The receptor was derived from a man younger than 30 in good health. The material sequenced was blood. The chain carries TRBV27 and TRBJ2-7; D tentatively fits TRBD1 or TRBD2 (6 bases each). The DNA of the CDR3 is TGTGCCAGCGGCCCCGGGACGTCGGGGGCCGAGCAGTACTTC. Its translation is CASGPGTSGAEQYF.